The 18 T cell receptor beta chains below all came from one sample that was sequenced in a study of PD-1 blockade in classical Hodgkin lymphoma (dated by TCRdb to 2020 to 2022). Library method: the immunoSEQ multiplex PCR assay. What TCRdb holds here is the immuneACCESS table cut down to in-frame rearrangements. Part of the clones is not present; checked against another copy, under half of the missing clones reflect an unresolved V gene, and the others are unexplained. This sample comprises 25,000 to 35,000 clones, around 85% of them detected only once. Jointly, the top ten make up 2.4% of the sample. The time point label for this specimen denotes: cycle 4 day 1 (C4D1), after six to seven weeks of nivolumab. All trial patients had relapsed after autologous stem cell transplantation, with cohorts A, B and C differing in prior brentuximab vedotin exposure. A Miltenyi CD4+ T cell isolation kit was used for magnetic negative selection to purify CD4+ T cells from thawed PBMCs.

The starting material was CD4+ T cells from blood, obtained before the fourth cycle of nivolumab. These receptors were collected from a human donor with classical Hodgkin lymphoma.

This clone was detected only a few times. The chain links TRBV6-5 to TRBJ1-1; 7 bases align to TRBD1. CDR1 is MNHEY, CDR2 SVGAGI, per germline. There are 13 residues in the CDR3. The V gene end was trimmed by 7 bases and the J gene end by 4 bases; junction bases not matched to a gene: 6. CDR3 region: CASNIQGSTEAFF. DNA for the CDR3: TGTGCCAGCAATATACAGGGGAGCACTGAAGCTTTCTTT.

The chain has TRBV18 and TRBJ1-2; 7 nucleotides match TRBD1. The CDR3 has 14 amino acids. V shed 3 bases and J 4 bases; nucleotides not matched to a gene: 5. Germline assignment: CDR1 KGHSH and CDR2 LQKENI. The CDR3 is CASSPQGQIYGYTF. CDR3 DNA: TGTGCCAGCTCACCCCAGGGACAGATCTATGGCTACACCTTC.

This chain joins TRBV4-3 and TRBJ2-2; D gene ambiguous. Looked up from germline, CDR1 is LGHNA and CDR2 is YSLEER. There are 13 residues in the CDR3. Trimming removed 0 bases at V and 6 bases at J, with 5 bases between. The DNA for the CDR3 is TGCGCCAGCAGCCAAGATCGGGCCGGGGAGCTGTTTTTT. This encodes CASSQDRAGELFF.

This chain joins TRBV19 and TRBJ2-5; 15 nucleotides agree with TRBD2. The CDR3 totals 17 residues. Per germline, CDR1 LNHDA and CDR2 SQIVND (reference sequence). J lost 1 base, V lost 3 bases, and 3 bases had no gene match. CDR3 sequence (DNA): TGTGCCAGTAGTATTGGACTAGCGGGAGGGTTCCAAGAGACCCAGTACTTC. It encodes CASSIGLAGGFQETQYF.

This sequence joins TRBV7-9 and TRBJ1-1, with D possibly TRBD1 on 5 matching bases. V was shortened by 0 bases and J by 5 bases, with 10 bases between the two germline ends. The CDR3 is 14 amino acids. The germline V gene encodes CDR1 SEHNR and CDR2 FQNEAQ (reference sequence). CDR3 loop: CASSLAGEGTEAFF. The CDR3 bases are TGTGCCAGCAGCTTAGCGGGGGAAGGAACTGAAGCTTTCTTT.

The chain carries TRBV28 and TRBJ1-4, with a weak D call TRBD1 (6 bases). CDR1 MDHEN and CDR2 SYDVKM come from the germline V gene. The CDR3 length is 15 residues. The V gene lost 3 bases and the J gene lost 4 bases, with 12 bases spanning the gap. The CDR3 DNA reads TGTGCCAGCAGTTTTGCAGGACAGTTTAATGAAAAACTGTTTTTT. This encodes CASSFAGQFNEKLFF.

This clone came up a few times. The CDR3 loop is CASSLSLGELFF. CDR3 sequence (DNA): TGTGCCAGCAGCTTATCACTAGGGGAACTGTTTTTT. The V and J genes are TRBV7-9 and TRBJ1-4; TRBD1 might be the D (5 bases). V lost 2 bases and J 12 bases, leaving 10 bases between the germline ends. The CDR3 sequence is 12 residues long. Germline CDR1 SEHNR, CDR2 FQNEAQ (reference sequence).

In regard to this clone: Other nucleotide sequences in the sample specify the same CDR3. The V call is TRBV7-8, the J call TRBJ1-3; no firm D call. V lost 2 bases, J lost 0 bases, and 11 bases lay in between. Germline V gene data show CDR1 as SGHVS and CDR2 as FQNEAQ. The CDR3 spans 16 residues. CDR3 sequence (DNA): TGTGCCAGCAGCTTACCTGGGGTCTTCTCTGGAAACACCATATATTTT. Translation gives CASSLPGVFSGNTIYF.

J is TRBJ1-5 and V is TRBV30; no reliable D call. Per the germline V gene, CDR1 is GTSNPN and CDR2 is SVGIG (reference sequence). This CDR3 comprises 14 residues. V was clipped by 5 bases and J by 0 bases, with 11 bases between them. CDR3 sequence (DNA): TGTGCCTGGTCTAGTGTAAATAGCAATCAGCCCCAGCATTTT. This sequence encodes CAWSSVNSNQPQHF.

This clone turned up a few times. This chain joins TRBV29-1 and TRBJ1-1, with D maybe TRBD1 (5 bases). CDR1 SQVTM and CDR2 ANQGSEA come from the germline V gene. The CDR3 is 13 amino acids. Trimming removed 0 bases from V and 5 bases from J, with 10 bases in between. The CDR3 coding sequence is TGCAGCGTTGAAGATCGACAGTGGACTGAAGCTTTCTTT. Its translation: CSVEDRQWTEAFF.

This clone appeared a few times. The chain links TRBV7-2 to TRBJ2-1, with TRBD2 as a possible D gene (6 bases). This CDR3 is built from 16 residues. Trimming shortened V by 5 bases and J by 8 bases, and 22 bases separated the two germline ends. The germline V gene encodes CDR1 SGHTA and CDR2 FQGNSA. The CDR3 region is CASSRSSGTGTDEQFF. Here the CDR3 DNA reads TGTGCCAGCAGCAGATCCTCCGGGACTGGAACGGATGAGCAGTTCTTC.

This clone has just one count. This sequence joins TRBV7-9 and TRBJ2-7; 14 nucleotides line up with TRBD2. J was trimmed by 3 bases and V by 4 bases; bases with no gene match: 11. The V gene's germline CDR1 is SEHNR and CDR2 FQNEAQ (reference sequence). The CDR3 loop spans 18 amino acids. This CDR3 reads CASSSPGLAGESIYEQYF. The CDR3, as DNA: TGTGCCAGCAGCTCGCCGGGACTAGCGGGAGAGTCGATCTACGAGCAGTACTTC.

This clone appeared once. This chain links TRBV5-6 with TRBJ1-1; 7 nucleotides align to TRBD1. The CDR3 contains 13 residues. Germline CDR1 SGHDT, CDR2 YYEEEE. V dropped 5 bases and J dropped 3; count of bases not matched to a gene: 4. CDR3 coding DNA: TGTGCCAGCAGAGCCAGGGGGGACACTGAAGCTTTCTTT. Its protein is CASRARGDTEAFF.

This chain links TRBV7-9 with TRBJ1-6; no reliable D call. The length of the CDR3 is 13 residues. Germline values: CDR1 SEHNR, CDR2 FQNEAQ (reference sequence). The V gene lost 6 bases and the J gene lost 11 bases, with 14 bases spanning the gap. DNA of the CDR3: TGTGCCAGCAGGCCTACTGATTTGACACCCCTCCACTTT. Its protein product is CASRPTDLTPLHF.

The rearrangement uses TRBV6-5 and TRBJ2-1; D is unclear. Between the trimmed V and J ends, which lost 2 bases and 7 bases, there was a span of 12 bases. CDR1 and CDR2 (germline): MNHEY, SVGAGI. This CDR3 region has 14 residues. This CDR3 is CASSYDRVANEQFF. DNA of the CDR3: TGTGCCAGCAGTTACGATAGGGTTGCGAATGAGCAGTTCTTC.

The chain recombines TRBV19 with TRBJ2-6, with 9 bases lining up with TRBD2. Per germline, CDR1 LNHDA and CDR2 SQIVND (reference sequence). The V and J ends lost 7 bases and 0 bases, in that order; junction bases with no gene match: 19. The CDR3 length is 21 residues. The CDR3 coding sequence is TGTGCCAGTACCGACCCGGGACTAGCCAACGGCGGGCCCTCTGGGGCCAACGTCCTGACTTTC. It translates to CASTDPGLANGGPSGANVLTF.

The CDR3 sequence is CASSSSGRATDTQYF. Written as DNA, the CDR3 is TGTGCCAGCAGTTCTAGCGGGAGGGCCACAGATACGCAGTATTTT. The chain combines TRBV9 with TRBJ2-3, with 12 bases fitting TRBD2. The CDR3 length is 15 residues. Germline CDR1 reads SGDLS; CDR2 reads YYNGEE. V was clipped by 5 bases and J by 2 bases; unmatched bases: 3.

This sequence joins TRBV5-1 and TRBJ1-1; the match to TRBD1 covers 9 bases. J was trimmed by 4 bases and V by 0 bases; bases with no gene match: 7. From germline, CDR1 is SGHRS and CDR2 YFSETQ. There are 16 residues in the CDR3. As DNA, the CDR3 is TGCGCCAGCAGCTTGGGACAGGGGGTCCGTAGCACTGAAGCTTTCTTT. Its protein product is CASSLGQGVRSTEAFF.